The 21 T cell receptor beta chains given below trace back to one sample, sequenced in a study of tumor-infiltrating lymphocytes in primary liver carcinoma. The study extracted blood RNA from unsorted whole blood and also extracted germline DNA. Priming with a constant-region primer yielded TCR beta cDNA from about 450 ng total RNA. Generation of the TCR beta libraries relied on three nested multiplex PCR rounds using slightly modified ARM-PCR. For roughly 10 cycles apiece, the opening two PCR rounds ran with TRBV1-TRBV30 forward primers and a C-beta reverse primer. TCRdb itself ran the multiplex PCR reads through MiXCR, one entry per CDR3 protein. Seen here are approximately 320,000 distinct CDR3 sequences, about 50% observed once, and the top ten hold about 18%. Sequencing input: peripheral blood. The receptors come from a young woman with primary liver carcinoma and hepatitis B virus infection.

This clonotype was seen repeatedly, ten times or more. This chain links TRBV11-3 with TRBJ1-3; possibly TRBD1 for D (5 bases). Per germline, CDR1 SGHNT and CDR2 YENEEA. The CDR3 runs 14 residues. V was pared by 5 bases and J by 2 bases, with 10 bases between. CDR3 in DNA: TGTGCCAGCAGCCCACAGGAAGCTGGAAACACCATATATTTT. Protein product: CASSPQEAGNTIYF.

The chain joins TRBV12-3 or TRBV12-4 to TRBJ2-3; 8 bases map to TRBD1. CDR3 length: 14 amino acids. The junction had 4 bases not matched to a gene; V was cut back by 7 bases and J by 1 base. The CDR3 loop reads CASNSGGGTDTQYF. The DNA for the CDR3 is TGTGCCAGCAACTCAGGGGGCGGCACAGATACGCAGTATTTT.

This clonotype showed up many times. The CDR3 spells CASSYRSSYEQYF. In DNA, the CDR3 is TGTGCCAGCAGTTATAGGAGCTCCTACGAGCAGTACTTC. This chain links TRBV12-3 or TRBV12-4 with TRBJ2-7, with D unresolved. The CDR3 totals 13 residues. Trimming removed 4 bases from V and 0 bases from J, with 7 bases in between.

V gene TRBV4-3 combines with J gene TRBJ1-5; possible D gene TRBD1, 6 bases. The V end lost 2 bases, the J end lost 7 bases, and 15 bases lay between the germline ends. This CDR3 spans 15 amino acids. Germline V gene lookup returns CDR1 LGHNA and CDR2 YSLEER. In DNA, the CDR3 is TGCGCCAGCAGCCAAAATTGGGCAGGGGAACAGCCCCAGCATTTT. Residues: CASSQNWAGEQPQHF.

This clonotype was counted between two and nine times. The V and J genes are TRBV11-1 and TRBJ2-5; the D is unclear. The V gene's germline CDR1 is SGHAT and CDR2 FQDESV (reference sequence). The V end lost 0 bases, the J end lost 2 bases, and 7 bases lay between the germline ends. This CDR3 is built from 14 residues. CDR3 bases: TGTGCCAGCAGCTTAGCTACGGTTCAAGAGACCCAGTACTTC. Its protein is CASSLATVQETQYF.

This clonotype has a count of ten or more. J is TRBJ1-1 and V is TRBV6-2 or TRBV6-3, with 7 bases aligning to TRBD1. Trimming removed 5 bases from V and 3 bases from J; junction bases left unmatched: 6. The V gene's germline CDR1 is MNHEY and CDR2 SVGEGT. This CDR3 spans 14 amino acids. In nucleotides, the CDR3 is TGTGCCAGCAGTGAAGACAGGGAGGACACTGAAGCTTTCTTT. The encoded protein is CASSEDREDTEAFF.

At least ten counts were recorded for this clonotype. The genes are TRBV6-1 and TRBJ1-3, with 9 bases lining up with TRBD1. The CDR3 has 16 amino acids. The junction had 9 bases not matched to a gene; V was cut back by 6 bases and J by 3 bases. Per germline, CDR1 MNHNS and CDR2 SASEGT. The CDR3 region is CASRMWTGARGNTIYF. CDR3 sequence (DNA): TGTGCCAGCAGAATGTGGACAGGGGCGCGTGGAAACACCATATATTTT.

A word on this clonotype: A much larger clone is a single base away; this may be a read error. This chain links TRBV12-3 or TRBV12-4 with TRBJ2-2, with D hard to call. The CDR3 has 14 residues. V dropped 5 bases and J dropped 5 bases, with 12 bases sitting between them. The CDR3 bases are TGTGCCAGCAGTGGCCTATCTATGACCGGGGAGCTGTTTTTT. Translated, it gives CASSGLSMTGELFF.

This clonotype was found a few times. J is TRBJ1-4 and V is TRBV7-9; D is possibly TRBD1 (6 bases). The CDR3 has 15 amino acids. Germline V gene sequence: CDR1 SEHNR, CDR2 FQNEAQ (reference sequence). Trimming left V 5 bases short and J 5 bases short, with 15 bases between. The CDR3 is CASSPQQGPNEKLFF. CDR3 sequence (DNA): TGTGCCAGCAGCCCACAGCAGGGGCCGAATGAAAAACTGTTTTTT.

Worth noting for this clonotype: A much larger clone is a single base away; this may be a read error. This chain links TRBV29-1 with TRBJ2-7; 10 bases fit TRBD2. This CDR3 has 12 amino acids. From germline, CDR1 is SQVTM and CDR2 ANQGSEA. Written as DNA, the CDR3 is TGCAGCATTGAACGACTAGCGGGCGAGCAGTACTTC. Its protein is CSIERLAGEQYF.

Comment on this clonotype: The junction shows a germline mismatch at one end, possibly a read error. This chain connects TRBV29-1 to TRBJ2-7; 12 bases are a match to TRBD1. The V gene's germline CDR1 is SQVTM and CDR2 ANQGSEA. The CDR3 is made up of 16 amino acids. The CDR3: CSMANSRGQGAYEQYF. The CDR3 DNA follows: TGCAGCATGGCAAACTCAAGGGGACAGGGGGCGTACGAACAGTACTTC.

V usage is TRBV12-3 or TRBV12-4 and J usage is TRBJ2-5; no clear D. Trimming removed 4 bases from V and 1 base from J, with 10 bases in between. The CDR3 contains 14 residues. Here the CDR3 DNA reads TGTGCCAGCAGTTCCGGACCGATCCAAGAGACCCAGTACTTC. Protein: CASSSGPIQETQYF.

Details on this clonotype: Its ends do not fully match the called genes, so a read error is possible. The chain combines TRBV11-3 with TRBJ2-5; D perhaps matches TRBD1 (5 bases). The CDR3 covers 13 residues. CDR1 SGHNT and CDR2 YENEEA come from the germline V gene. The CDR3 DNA sequence: TGTGCCAACAGCTCGACAGTAAAAGAGAGCCAGTACTTC. It encodes CANSSTVKESQYF.

In the case of this clonotype: The junction and the germline gene differ at one end; a read error may be behind it. The chain uses TRBV11-1 and TRBJ2-2; no clear D gene. Germline CDR1 is SGHAT and CDR2 is FQDESV (reference sequence). The CDR3 is 13 residues long. As DNA, the CDR3 is TGTGCCATCAGCTGGGGTTACACTGGGGAGCTGTTTTTT. Its protein is CAISWGYTGELFF.

The chain uses TRBV29-1 and TRBJ2-1; D remains ambiguous. V dropped 7 bases and J dropped 9 bases, with 10 bases sitting between them. This CDR3 spans 10 amino acids. Germline lookup yields CDR1 SQVTM and CDR2 ANQGSEA. For the CDR3, the DNA is TGCAGCGCTGTCGTGGCTGAGCAGTTCTTC. As protein: CSAVVAEQFF.

Details on this clonotype: Mismatch with germline at one junction end may stem from a read error. The chain combines TRBV6-5 with TRBJ2-3; D is undetermined. CDR1 and CDR2 from the germline V gene are MNHEY and SVGAGI. The CDR3 is made up of 11 amino acids. CDR3 in amino acids: CASLPIDMQYF. CDR3 DNA sequence: TGTGCCAGCCTCCCGATCGATATGCAGTATTTT.

Regarding this clonotype: Since a much larger clone is just one base distant, this may be a read error. V usage is TRBV6-5 and J usage is TRBJ2-5; D remains ambiguous. Germline values: CDR1 MNHEY, CDR2 SVGAGI. This CDR3 has 13 amino acids. V gave up 4 bases and J gave up 1 base, with 7 bases separating them. The CDR3 region is CASSCVAQETQYF. The CDR3 coding sequence is TGTGCCAGCAGTTGCGTAGCCCAAGAGACCCAGTACTTC.

This clonotype was seen only once. A much larger clone lies one base from this, so it may be a read error. The chain joins TRBV15 to TRBJ2-3, with unresolved D. Germline V gene data show CDR1 as LNHNV and CDR2 as YYDKDF (reference sequence). V was trimmed by 2 bases and J by 6 bases, leaving 12 bases between them. CDR3 length: 14 residues. CDR3: CATSRNGIGDTQYF. CDR3 in DNA: TGTGCCACCAGCAGAAATGGGATTGGGGATACGCAGTATTTT.

A note on this clonotype: At one end the junction does not follow the germline gene, possibly because of a read error. The chain combines TRBV11-3 with TRBJ2-5; 11 bases fit TRBD2. This CDR3 is built from 16 residues. The germline V gene encodes CDR1 SGHNT and CDR2 YENEEA. The CDR3 bases are TGTGCCAGCTGCTTGGAGACTAGCGGGAACCAAGAGACCCAGTACTTC. Translated: CASCLETSGNQETQYF.

This chain uses TRBV6-1 with TRBJ2-1, with D maybe TRBD1 (5 bases). CDR3 length equals 16 residues. V dropped 11 bases and J dropped 15 bases, with 35 bases sitting between them. Per the germline V gene, CDR1 is MNHNS and CDR2 is SASEGT. In nucleotides, the CDR3 is TGTGCCCGCCACCTTATCCAAGGGGCGGTAAGATTTGGGCGGTTCTTC. Translated, it gives CARHLIQGAVRFGRFF.

Of note for this clonotype: A much more abundant neighbour one base away suggests this may be a read error. The J gene is TRBJ1-3, the V gene TRBV12-3 or TRBV12-4; TRBD1 is a possible D gene (5 bases). With 2 bases removed from V and 6 bases from J, the gap between germline ends came to 8 bases. The CDR3 has 13 amino acids. Here the CDR3 reads CASSLIGENTIYF. CDR3 bases: TGTGCCAGCAGTTTAATAGGGGAAAACACCATATATTTT.